This T cell receptor (beta chain) was profiled in a study of shared clonotypes between healthy human individuals. The authors divided CD4+ cells into CD45RA+ naive and CD45RA-negative memory subsets. Clones were sequenced by immunoSEQ multiplex PCR, and TCRdb holds only the in-frame ones, with some missing. The sample shows around 2.5 million clones, 93% of them seen only once. The CDR3 runs to 16 residues. CDR1 SGHRS and CDR2 YFSETQ come from the germline V gene. The J segment lost 3 bases and the V segment lost 1 base, leaving 8 bases of the junction unmatched. This TCR was recovered from a man aged 18 to 35 in good health. Some clones in this sample may be carry-over from other donors' samples. This chain links TRBV5-1 with TRBJ2-3; TRBD2 aligns across 7 bases. The sequenced sample consisted of naive CD4+ T cells from PBMCs. Described subset: CD45RA+ positively selected. In nucleotides, the CDR3 is TGCGCCAGCAGCTTGAGGGCGGGAGCGAGAACAGATACGCAGTATTTT. This codes for CASSLRAGARTDTQYF.